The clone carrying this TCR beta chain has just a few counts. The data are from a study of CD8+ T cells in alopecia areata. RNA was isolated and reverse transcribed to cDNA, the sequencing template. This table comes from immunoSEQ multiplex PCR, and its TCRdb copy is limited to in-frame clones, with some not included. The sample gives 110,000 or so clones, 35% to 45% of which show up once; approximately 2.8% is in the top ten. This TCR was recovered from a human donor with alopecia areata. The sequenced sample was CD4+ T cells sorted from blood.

The CDR3 is CASSRETGDYEQYF. The DNA for the CDR3 is TGCGCCAGCAGCCGGGAAACAGGGGACTACGAGCAGTACTTC. The rearrangement links TRBV4-3 to TRBJ2-7; 7 bases agree with TRBD1. Per the germline V gene, CDR1 is LGHNA and CDR2 is YSLEER. CDR3 size: 14 residues. V shed 4 bases, J shed 3 bases, and the junction held 6 bases outside the gene matches.